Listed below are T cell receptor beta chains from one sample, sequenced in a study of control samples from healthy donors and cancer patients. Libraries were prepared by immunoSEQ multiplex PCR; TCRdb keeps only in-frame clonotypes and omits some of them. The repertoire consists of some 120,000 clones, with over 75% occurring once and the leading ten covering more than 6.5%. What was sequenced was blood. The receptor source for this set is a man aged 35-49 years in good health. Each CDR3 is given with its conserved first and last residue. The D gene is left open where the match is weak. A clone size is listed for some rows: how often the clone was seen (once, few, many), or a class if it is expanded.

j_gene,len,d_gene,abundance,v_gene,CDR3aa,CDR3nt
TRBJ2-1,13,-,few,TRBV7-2,CASSLGFYNEQFF,TGTGCCAGCAGCTTAGGGTTTTACAATGAGCAGTTCTTC
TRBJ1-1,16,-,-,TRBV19,CATSPQTIYMNTEAFF,TGTGCCACCTCCCCCCAGACCATTTACATGAACACTGAAGCTTTCTTT
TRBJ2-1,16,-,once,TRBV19,CASSIVAGAYYNEQFF,TGTGCCAGTAGTATTGTTGCGGGGGCTTACTACAATGAGCAGTTCTTC
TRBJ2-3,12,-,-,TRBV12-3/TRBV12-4,CASSYYTDTQYF,TGTGCCAGCAGCTACTACACAGATACGCAGTATTTT
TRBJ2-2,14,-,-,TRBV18,CASSLSALAGELFF,TGTGCCAGCTCACTTTCTGCTCTCGCCGGGGAGCTGTTTTTT
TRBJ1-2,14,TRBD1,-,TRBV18,CASSPAGGGYGYTF,TGTGCCAGCTCACCCGCAGGGGGGGGCTATGGCTACACCTTC
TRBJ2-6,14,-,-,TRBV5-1,CASSLVSGANVLTF,TGCGCCAGCAGCTTGGTCAGCGGGGCCAACGTCCTGACTTTC
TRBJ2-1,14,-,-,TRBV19,CASRGQTPYNEQFF,TGTGCCAGTAGAGGACAAACACCCTACAATGAGCAGTTCTTC
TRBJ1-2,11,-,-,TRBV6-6,CASSQPGGYTF,TGTGCCAGCAGCCAACCGGGGGGGTACACCTTC
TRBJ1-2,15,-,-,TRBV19,CASSNPRRRGRGYTF,TGTGCCAGTAGTAACCCCCGTCGGAGGGGCCGTGGCTACACCTTC
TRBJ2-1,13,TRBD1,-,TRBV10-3,CAIKAQGDNEQFF,TGTGCCATTAAAGCACAGGGGGACAATGAGCAGTTCTTC
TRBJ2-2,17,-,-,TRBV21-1,CASSKGWRLANTGELFF,TGTGCCAGCAGCAAAGGGTGGAGACTGGCGAACACCGGGGAGCTGTTTTTT
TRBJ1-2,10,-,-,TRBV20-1,CSARRDGYTF,TGCAGTGCTAGGAGGGATGGCTACACCTTC
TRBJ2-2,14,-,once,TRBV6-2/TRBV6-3,CASSLNRRTGELFF,TGTGCCAGCAGTCTCAACAGACGGACCGGGGAGCTGTTTTTT
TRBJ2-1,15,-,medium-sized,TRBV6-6,CASSYRLDQYNEQFF,TGTGCCAGCAGTTATCGACTGGACCAATACAATGAGCAGTTCTTC
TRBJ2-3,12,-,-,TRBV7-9,CASSFSRHTQYF,TGTGCCAGCAGCTTTAGTCGGCATACGCAGTATTTT
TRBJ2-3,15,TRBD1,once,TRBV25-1,CASSGPGQSTDTQYF,TGTGCCAGCAGTGGACCGGGACAGAGCACAGATACGCAGTATTTT
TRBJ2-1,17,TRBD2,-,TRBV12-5,CASGLWASGGISDEQFF,TGTGCTAGTGGTTTGTGGGCTAGCGGGGGCATCTCGGATGAGCAGTTCTTC
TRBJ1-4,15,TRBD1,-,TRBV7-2,CASSLAGAGGEKLFF,TGTGCCAGCAGCTTAGCGGGGGCAGGGGGTGAAAAACTGTTTTTT
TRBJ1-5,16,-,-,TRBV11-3,CASSLDSGTRNQPQHF,TGTGCCAGCAGCTTAGACTCGGGGACCCGCAATCAGCCCCAGCATTTT
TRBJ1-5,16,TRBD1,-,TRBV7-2,CASSHTPGQGYQPQHF,TGTGCCAGCAGCCATACCCCTGGACAGGGCTATCAGCCCCAGCATTTT
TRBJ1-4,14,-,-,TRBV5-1,CASSLRRPNEKLFF,TGCGCCAGCAGCTTACGGCGGCCTAATGAAAAACTGTTTTTT
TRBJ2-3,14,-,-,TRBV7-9,CASSLEQEGDTQYF,TGTGCCAGCAGCTTAGAACAGGAGGGCGATACGCAGTATTTT
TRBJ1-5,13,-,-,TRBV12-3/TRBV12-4,CASSLRQNQPQHF,TGTGCCAGCAGTCTCAGACAGAATCAGCCCCAGCATTTT
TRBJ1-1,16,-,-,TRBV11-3,CASSTAQFFMNTEAFF,TGTGCCAGCAGCACCGCACAGTTTTTCATGAACACTGAAGCTTTCTTT
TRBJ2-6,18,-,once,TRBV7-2,CASSLALTDSSGANVLTF,TGTGCCAGCAGCTTAGCGCTCACAGACTCCTCTGGGGCCAACGTCCTGACTTTC
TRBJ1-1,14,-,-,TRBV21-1,CASSKGRGDTEAFF,TGTGCCAGCAGCAAAGGCAGGGGGGACACTGAAGCTTTCTTT
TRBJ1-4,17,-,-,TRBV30,CAWSFIGGVSLGEKLFF,TGTGCCTGGAGTTTTATTGGGGGGGTCAGTCTGGGTGAAAAACTGTTTTTT
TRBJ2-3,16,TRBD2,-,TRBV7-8,CASSLGASGSTDTQYF,TGTGCCAGCAGCTTAGGGGCTAGCGGCAGCACAGATACGCAGTATTTT
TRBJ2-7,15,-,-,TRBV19,CASSMKSAGEYEQYF,TGTGCCAGTAGTATGAAATCGGCAGGCGAATACGAGCAGTACTTC
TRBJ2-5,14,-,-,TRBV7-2,CASSLRGRKETQYF,TGTGCCAGCAGCTTAAGAGGCCGAAAAGAGACCCAGTACTTC
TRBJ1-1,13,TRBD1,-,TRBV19,CASTRTGWTEAFF,TGTGCCAGTACCCGGACAGGGTGGACTGAAGCTTTCTTT
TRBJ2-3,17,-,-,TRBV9,CASSVKPDGAHGDTQYF,TGTGCCAGCAGCGTAAAGCCCGACGGGGCCCACGGGGATACGCAGTATTTT
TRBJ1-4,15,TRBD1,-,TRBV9,CASSPWAAGGEKLFF,TGTGCCAGCAGCCCTTGGGCGGCAGGGGGTGAAAAACTGTTTTTT
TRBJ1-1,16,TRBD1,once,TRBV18,CASSPAVQGQGTEAFF,TGTGCCAGCTCACCAGCGGTACAGGGGCAGGGCACTGAAGCTTTCTTT
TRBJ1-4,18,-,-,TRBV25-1,CASSERWNGTSTNEKLFF,TGTGCCAGCAGTGAACGGTGGAATGGAACCTCAACTAATGAAAAACTGTTTTTT
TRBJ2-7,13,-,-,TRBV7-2,CASSLALSLEQYF,TGTGCCAGCAGCTTAGCGCTCAGTCTCGAGCAGTACTTC
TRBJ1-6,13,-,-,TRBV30,CAWTFESNSPLHF,TGTGCCTGGACCTTCGAATCTAACTCACCCCTCCACTTT
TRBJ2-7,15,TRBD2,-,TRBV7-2,CASSPDGGDSYEQYF,TGTGCCAGCAGCCCCGACGGGGGGGACTCCTACGAGCAGTACTTC
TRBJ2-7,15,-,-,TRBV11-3,CASSPGRGRTYEQYF,TGTGCCAGCAGCCCCGGGCGAGGGAGAACTTACGAGCAGTACTTC
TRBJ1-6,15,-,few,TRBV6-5,CASTPRGRDSTPLHF,TGTGCCAGCACTCCAAGGGGGAGGGACTCGACGCCCCTCCACTTT